The next 6 T cell receptor beta chains were all read from a single sample in a study of T-cell reconstitution after alpha-beta-depleted transplantation in children. During its preparation, the TCRbeta library received unique molecular identifiers. TCRdb fed the PCR reads into MiXCR, producing one record per CDR3 protein. There are 450,000 to 700,000 distinct CDR3 sequences in the sample; over 20% occur only once, and under 45% lies in the top ten. The material was PBMCs, obtained before TCRalphabeta/CD19-depleted stem cell transplant. These receptors originate from a boy under two years old with Wiskott-Aldrich syndrome, due to receive a stem cell transplant.

The V and J genes are TRBV5-1 and TRBJ2-7, with TRBD1 matching over 8 bases. This CDR3 region has 15 residues. V lost 2 bases and J lost 6; bases outside the gene matches: 10. Per germline, CDR1 SGHRS and CDR2 YFSETQ. The CDR3 protein is CASSLRQGRWGEQYF. CDR3 coding DNA: TGCGCCAGCAGCTTACGACAGGGGCGCTGGGGCGAGCAGTACTTC.

The V gene is TRBV12-3 or TRBV12-4, the J gene TRBJ1-5, with D possibly TRBD1 on 6 matching bases. V was trimmed by 3 bases and J by 0 bases, leaving 12 bases between them. The CDR3 spans 16 residues. The CDR3 sequence is CASSFRQDYSNQPQHF. The CDR3 coding sequence is TGTGCCAGCAGTTTTCGACAGGATTATAGCAATCAGCCCCAGCATTTT.

This clonotype occurred a few times. This sequence joins TRBV10-1 and TRBJ2-2; D perhaps matches TRBD2 (5 bases). Germline V gives CDR1 WNHNN, CDR2 SYGVQD (reference sequence). There are 14 residues in the CDR3. V lost 2 bases, J lost 5 bases, and 9 bases lay in between. The CDR3 region is CASSEERVTGELFF. CDR3 coding DNA: TGCGCCAGCAGTGAGGAGAGGGTTACCGGGGAGCTGTTTTTT.

V and J are TRBV24-1 and TRBJ2-1; 9 nucleotides match TRBD1. Looked up from germline, CDR1 is KGHDR and CDR2 is SFDVKD. The CDR3 has 15 amino acids. V trimming: 4 bases; J trimming: 6 bases; junction bases outside the gene matches: 6. CDR3 residues: CATSERDRAANEQFF. In DNA form, the CDR3 reads TGTGCCACCAGTGAAAGGGACAGGGCGGCCAATGAGCAGTTCTTC.

The rearrangement links TRBV30 to TRBJ1-2, with 7 nucleotides matching TRBD1. The germline V gene encodes CDR1 GTSNPN and CDR2 SVGIG (reference sequence). J gave up 7 bases and V 4 bases, and 15 bases lay outside the gene matches. The CDR3 runs 15 residues. The CDR3 sequence: CAWMFQTGNNRGYTF. The CDR3 nucleotides are TGTGCCTGGATGTTCCAGACAGGGAACAATCGTGGCTACACCTTC.

This clonotype was found a few times. The chain uses TRBV4-1 and TRBJ2-7, with D uncertain. Looked up from germline, CDR1 is MGHRA and CDR2 is YSYEKL. CDR3 length: 15 amino acids. Trimming pared 1 base from V and 2 bases from J, leaving 12 bases between. The DNA of the CDR3 is TGCGCCAGCAGCCAAGTTGAGACGACAACCTACGAGCAGTACTTC. It yields the protein CASSQVETTTYEQYF.